This T cell receptor beta chain was sequenced in a study of T cells in Graves' hyperthyroidism and ophthalmopathy. Study results and limitations: Blood samples included most of the expanded thyroid clonotypes exceeding 0.001.

The germline V gene has CDR1 DFQATT and CDR2 SNEGSKA (reference sequence). The ends lost 3 bases at V and 0 bases at J; junction bases unmatched: 5. This CDR3 spans 15 amino acids. It was considered stable Graves' hyperthyroidism when ophthalmopathy did not progress within 18 months. RNA transcripts gave rise to amplified TCR beta CDR3 regions. First-round RT-PCR of the TCR CDR3 relied on the HTBI primer set. TCRdb re-derived calls from the multiplex PCR reads in MiXCR, one entry per CDR3 protein. The sample has about 360,000 distinct CDR3 sequences, about 13% seen once; the top ten hold around a tenth. This clonotype was counted ten times or more. Its antigen is still unknown.

Sequenced material: blood. The chain carries TRBV20-1 and TRBJ1-5, with 7 bases aligning to TRBD1. This sequence originates from a woman in her late teens or twenties with Graves' hyperthyroidism. This CDR3 is CSARGRGISNQPQHF. The CDR3 nucleotides read TGCAGTGCTAGGGGCAGGGGGATTAGCAATCAGCCCCAGCATTTT.